The 20 T cell receptor beta chains presented below share a single source sample, sequenced in a study of regulatory dendritic cells for organ transplantation. No antigen has been assigned to these receptors. Sequencing used immunoSEQ multiplex PCR; TCRdb keeps in-frame clones, though not all of them. The table lists some 10,000 clones, 75% of them singletons. Sorted subsets were CFSE-labeled and cultured less than six days with allogeneic dendritic cells. The source material was memory CD4+ T cells from blood cultured with regulatory dendritic cells. The subset denotes: CD45RO+ memory T cells. The receptor source for this set is a human donor in good health.

The chain uses TRBV19 and TRBJ1-6; D uncertain. The CDR3 runs to 13 residues. Germline CDR1 reads LNHDA; CDR2 reads SQIVND (reference sequence). With 8 bases removed from V and 8 bases from J, the gap between germline ends came to 13 bases. CDR3: CASRSVSDSPLHF. DNA of the CDR3: TGTGCCAGTCGGTCGGTGAGTGATTCACCCCTCCACTTT.

The DNA of the CDR3 is TGTGCCAGCAGTTCTCCCCGGTACGAGCAGTACTTC. This encodes CASSSPRYEQYF. V and J are TRBV28 and TRBJ2-7; D not resolved. Trimming stripped 4 bases from V and 4 bases from J, with 8 bases between. CDR3 length equals 12 residues. Germline-derived CDR1 and CDR2 are MDHEN and SYDVKM.

By share, this clone ranks as medium-sized. The CDR3 nucleotides read TGTGCCAGCAGCTTAGTCGGACAGCAGGAGCAGTTCTTC. Encoded protein: CASSLVGQQEQFF. The chain joins TRBV7-9 to TRBJ2-1, with D possibly being TRBD1 (6 bases). The germline V and J ends were trimmed by 1 base and 10 bases, with 11 bases remaining between them. The germline V gene has CDR1 SEHNR and CDR2 FQNEAQ (reference sequence). This CDR3 contains 13 residues.

The gene calls are TRBV19 and TRBJ1-1; no clear D gene. The germline V and J ends were trimmed by 3 bases and 2 bases, with 10 bases remaining between them. The CDR3 sequence is 14 residues long. CDR1 is LNHDA, CDR2 SQIVND, per germline (reference sequence). The CDR3 DNA reads TGTGCCAGTAGTATCTGGCCCCCAAACACTGAAGCTTTCTTT. This encodes CASSIWPPNTEAFF.

The rearrangement links TRBV2 to TRBJ2-3; 8 nucleotides match TRBD2. V gave up 3 bases and J gave up 2 bases; unmatched junction bases: 4. The CDR3 spans 15 residues. Germline CDR1 SNHLY, CDR2 FYNNEI. The CDR3 DNA sequence: TGTGCCAGCAGTGAGATAGCGGGGACCACAGATACGCAGTATTTT. It codes for CASSEIAGTTDTQYF.

The rearrangement uses TRBV5-1 and TRBJ2-1, with D perhaps TRBD2 (5 bases). The CDR3 is 13 amino acids. The ends were cut back, 3 bases at V and 5 bases at J, with 9 bases in the middle. In germline, CDR1 is SGHRS, CDR2 YFSETQ. CDR3 residues: CASSSRANNEQFF. The CDR3 nucleotides are TGCGCCAGCAGCTCGCGGGCGAACAATGAGCAGTTCTTC.

The rearrangement links TRBV7-9 to TRBJ2-3; D perhaps matches TRBD2 (6 bases). V was clipped by 3 bases and J by 5 bases, with 15 bases between them. The CDR3 runs to 15 residues. Germline V gives CDR1 SEHNR, CDR2 FQNEAQ (reference sequence). In DNA form, the CDR3 reads TGTGCCAGCAGCTTCATGGCGGGGTGGGGAGATACGCAGTATTTT. It encodes CASSFMAGWGDTQYF.

V and J are TRBV4-1 and TRBJ1-2, with 8 positions matching TRBD1. Looked up from germline, CDR1 is MGHRA and CDR2 is YSYEKL. Unmatched junction bases numbered 3, after V lost 6 bases and J lost 0 bases. The CDR3 is 14 residues long. CDR3 loop: CASRQTGANYGYTF. In nucleotides, the CDR3 is TGCGCCAGCAGGCAGACAGGGGCTAACTATGGCTACACCTTC.

V is TRBV28 and J is TRBJ1-2; 7 bases agree with TRBD1. Germline V gene sequence: CDR1 MDHEN, CDR2 SYDVKM. The CDR3 runs 14 residues. V shed 3 bases and J 2 bases; nucleotides not matched to a gene: 3. DNA for the CDR3: TGTGCCAGCAGTTTCACAGGGGCGAACTATGGCTACACCTTC. Translated, it gives CASSFTGANYGYTF.

This chain joins TRBV4-3 and TRBJ2-5; D gene uncertain. Trimming left V 1 base short and J 5 bases short, with 5 bases between. Germline V gene lookup returns CDR1 LGHNA and CDR2 YSLEER. This CDR3 has 12 residues. CDR3 DNA sequence: TGCGCCAGCAGCCAAGGGCGGGAGACCCAGTACTTC. This codes for CASSQGRETQYF.

This clone turned up a few times. The chain combines TRBV18 with TRBJ1-4; D unclear. The CDR3 is 13 residues long. Germline assignment: CDR1 KGHSH and CDR2 LQKENI. The V end was cut by 8 bases, the J end by 7 bases, with 14 bases between. The DNA for the CDR3 is TGTGCCAGCCTCAGAGGAGGAGGTGAAAAACTGTTTTTT. It codes for CASLRGGGEKLFF.

The gene calls are TRBV6-5 and TRBJ1-2, with a tentative D call TRBD1 (6 bases). From germline, CDR1 is MNHEY and CDR2 SVGAGI. Trimming took off 6 bases at V and 3 bases at J, with 17 bases between the two ends. CDR3 size: 15 residues. The DNA for the CDR3 is TGTGCCAGCAGCGACCCGGGGGGGGGCCACTATGGCTACACCTTC. This encodes CASSDPGGGHYGYTF.

Here the CDR3 reads CATSRRTLGQFGYTF. The CDR3, as DNA: TGTGCCACCAGCAGAAGGACACTGGGACAGTTTGGCTACACCTTC. The chain has TRBV15 and TRBJ1-2, with 7 bases identical to TRBD1. Germline lookup yields CDR1 LNHNV and CDR2 YYDKDF (reference sequence). The CDR3 has 15 residues. V dropped 2 bases and J dropped 7; count of bases not matched to a gene: 10.

The chain employs TRBV10-1 and TRBJ1-1; 7 bases match TRBD1. The CDR3 has 18 amino acids. The V and J ends lost 3 bases and 1 base, in that order; junction bases with no gene match: 14. The germline CDR1 and CDR2 sequences are WNHNN and SYGVQD (reference sequence). CDR3 in DNA: TGCGCCAGCAGTGACGATGTAGGGGGCCATGCCACGAACACTGAAGCTTTCTTT. Translating it yields CASSDDVGGHATNTEAFF.

This clone counts as medium-sized. CDR3 DNA: TGTGCCAGCAGTTTGGGCCAGTCATATGGCTACACCTTC. It yields the protein CASSLGQSYGYTF. The chain recombines TRBV28 with TRBJ1-2; D is unclear. The CDR3 covers 13 residues. V shed 3 bases and J shed 5 bases, with 10 bases lying between them. CDR1 and CDR2 from the germline V gene are MDHEN and SYDVKM.

This clone occurred once. V usage is TRBV2 and J usage is TRBJ2-1; tentative D call: TRBD1 (5 bases). V shed 4 bases and J shed 9 bases, with 10 bases lying between them. This CDR3 contains 12 residues. The V gene's germline CDR1 is SNHLY and CDR2 FYNNEI. In DNA form, the CDR3 reads TGTGCCAGCAGTGCCACAGGTTTTGAGCAGTTCTTC. Residues: CASSATGFEQFF. Full variable domain (outside the CDR3, taken from reference TRBV2 and TRBJ2-1): EPEVTQTPSHQVTQMGQEVILRCVPISNHLYFYWYRQILGQKVEFLVSFYNNEISEKSEIFDDQFSVERPDGSNFTLKIRSTKLEDSAMYFCASSATGFEQFFGPGTRLTVL.

The chain joins TRBV2 to TRBJ1-6; TRBD1 agrees at 7 bases. From germline, CDR1 is SNHLY and CDR2 FYNNEI. The CDR3 runs to 15 residues. The J segment lost 9 bases and the V segment lost 6 bases, leaving 11 bases of the junction unmatched. The CDR3 is CASSLVGQKASPLHF. The CDR3 DNA follows: TGTGCCAGCAGCCTCGTGGGACAGAAGGCTTCACCCCTCCACTTT. Full variable domain (remainder filled in from reference TRBV2 and TRBJ1-6): EPEVTQTPSHQVTQMGQEVILRCVPISNHLYFYWYRQILGQKVEFLVSFYNNEISEKSEIFDDQFSVERPDGSNFTLKIRSTKLEDSAMYFCASSLVGQKASPLHFGNGTRLTVT.

The CDR3 DNA is TGTGCCAGCTCACCCACCCCTATACAGCTGCTCCAATTTAATGAAAAACTGTTTTTT. This sequence encodes CASSPTPIQLLQFNEKLFF. J is TRBJ1-4 and V is TRBV18; D is ambiguous. The CDR3 is made up of 19 amino acids. Trimming took off 3 bases at V and 4 bases at J, with 24 bases between the two ends. Germline V CDR1 and CDR2: KGHSH, LQKENI.

This clone was detected a few times. The chain links TRBV5-6 to TRBJ2-1; no clear D. The germline V gene has CDR1 SGHDT and CDR2 YYEEEE. CDR3 size: 15 residues. With 1 base removed from V and 3 bases from J, the gap between germline ends came to 11 bases. Here the CDR3 reads CASSLLSSGYNEQFF. The CDR3 DNA follows: TGTGCCAGCAGCTTGTTATCCTCCGGCTACAATGAGCAGTTCTTC.

The chain combines TRBV7-2 with TRBJ2-7, with TRBD2 identical over 10 bases. Germline-derived CDR1 and CDR2 are SGHTA and FQGNSA. V gave up 6 bases and J gave up 6 bases; unmatched junction bases: 5. The CDR3 length is 13 residues. CDR3 protein: CASRRTSGSEQYF. CDR3 in DNA: TGTGCCAGCAGGAGGACTAGCGGCTCCGAGCAGTACTTC.